These 27 T cell receptor delta chains came from one sample sequenced in a study of gamma-delta T cells after stem cell transplantation. TCRdb re-called the RT-PCR reads through CATT. Here the sample spans 11,000 or so delta-chain clones, around 1.2% being singletons. Material for sequencing was gamma-delta T cells. The receptors here all came from a human donor. It is not recorded whose cells these are; they may come from a transplant donor.

Ten or more counts support this clone. The chain links TRDV2 to TRDJ1, with 8 nucleotides matching TRDD3. CDR3 length equals 17 residues. Germline CDR1 reads GEAIGNYY; CDR2 reads EKD. Unmatched junction bases numbered 16, after V lost 6 bases and J lost 2 bases. The CDR3 DNA is TGTGCCTGTCTTGTACTGGGGGGCTCCCCTGAGACCGATAAACTCATCTTT. Its protein is CACLVLGGSPETDKLIF.

In regard to this clone: A much bigger clone sits one base away, suggesting this may be a read error. The chain combines TRDV2 with TRDJ1; 10 bases align to TRDD3. This CDR3 is built from 18 residues. Germline values: CDR1 GEAIGNYY, CDR2 EKD. CDR3: CACNTVRRTGGLVDKLIF. CDR3 coding DNA: TGTGCCTGTAACACCGTGAGACGTACTGGGGGATTAGTTGATAAACTCATCTTT.

Details on this clone: The TCRdb protein comes from a much larger clone and disagrees with this DNA's translation at residue 9, likely due to a read error; the protein given here is derived from the DNA. The rearrangement uses TRDV2 and TRDJ1, with D hard to call. This CDR3 spans 18 amino acids. The germline V gene has CDR1 GEAIGNYY and CDR2 EKD. Trimming took off 1 base at V and 2 bases at J, with 22 bases between the two ends. As DNA, the CDR3 is TGTGCCTGTGACACTCTACATTCTAGCCTAGTGACGACCGATAAACTCATCTTT. Protein sequence: CACDTLHSSLVTTDKLIF.

The chain combines TRDV2 with TRDJ1; 10 bases are a match to TRDD3. Unmatched junction bases numbered 11, after V lost 5 bases and J lost 0 bases. Germline loops: CDR1 GEAIGNYY, CDR2 EKD. The CDR3 spans 17 residues. CDR3 coding DNA: TGTGCCTGTGGTCACGTACTGGGGGATTCTAACACCGATAAACTCATCTTT. Encoded protein: CACGHVLGDSNTDKLIF.

This clone is medium-sized (0.01 to 0.1%) by share. Different DNA sequences within this sample yield the same CDR3. This chain uses TRDV2 with TRDJ3; maybe TRDD3 (5 bases). Per germline, CDR1 GEAIGNYY and CDR2 EKD. V was clipped by 0 bases and J by 6 bases, with 11 bases between them. The CDR3 is 16 residues long. The CDR3 coding sequence is TGTGCCTGTGACACCGTACTGGTTGCGGACACCCGACAGATGTTTTTC. Translated: CACDTVLVADTRQMFF.

This clone showed up many times. The chain uses TRDV2 and TRDJ1; 10 bases fit TRDD3. This CDR3 has 20 residues. V shed 3 bases, J shed 3 bases, and the junction held 21 bases outside the gene matches. Germline lookup yields CDR1 GEAIGNYY and CDR2 EKD. In DNA, the CDR3 is TGTGCCTGTGACGGGGTTGGGCCCGGGGGATACGCGGGTATGGCCGATAAACTCATCTTT. Encoded protein: CACDGVGPGGYAGMADKLIF.

This clone was seen repeatedly, ten times or more. The genes are TRDV2 and TRDJ1; 10 bases are a match to TRDD3. This CDR3 has 18 amino acids. The germline CDR1 and CDR2 sequences are GEAIGNYY and EKD. The V segment lost 2 bases and the J segment 2 bases; nucleotides outside the gene matches: 13. CDR3 in DNA: TGTGCCTGTGACAGGGTCGGGGGATACGCCGGGAAAACCGATAAACTCATCTTT. Translating it yields CACDRVGGYAGKTDKLIF.

Remarks on this clone: A far larger clone is off by one base, so a read error is likely. Other nucleotide sequences in the sample specify the same CDR3. The chain recombines TRDV2 with TRDJ1; TRDD3 matches at 11 bases. V lost 3 bases to trimming and J lost 5 bases; unmatched junction nucleotides: 16. The CDR3 totals 18 residues. CDR1 and CDR2 (germline): GEAIGNYY, EKD. In DNA, the CDR3 is TGTGCCTGTGACGACGTACTGGGGGATAGAGAAGGAACGGATAAACTCATCTTT. Protein product: CACDDVLGDREGTDKLIF.

The chain joins TRDV2 to TRDJ1; 8 nucleotides match TRDD3. The junction had 15 bases not matched to a gene; V was cut back by 4 bases and J by 0 bases. Germline V lookup: CDR1 GEAIGNYY, CDR2 EKD. This CDR3 is built from 18 residues. The chain's CDR3 is CACDLLSGGPQYTDKLIF. CDR3 DNA: TGTGCCTGTGATCTACTATCTGGGGGACCCCAGTACACCGATAAACTCATCTTT.

Worth noting for this clone: TCRdb lists the protein of a much larger clone for this DNA, which differs at residue 9, so this is likely a read error; the protein given here is translated from the DNA itself. The chain uses TRDV2 and TRDJ1; no clear D. Between the trimmed V and J ends, which lost 1 base and 0 bases, there was a span of 17 bases. Germline assignment: CDR1 GEAIGNYY and CDR2 EKD. The length of the CDR3 is 17 residues. The CDR3 sequence: CACDTVGGRSHTDKLIF. CDR3 bases: TGTGCCTGTGACACGGTGGGAGGGAGAAGCCACACCGATAAACTCATCTTT.

To note about this clone: A single base is all that separates this from a far larger clone, so a read error is likely. The sample carries other DNA sequences with the same CDR3. This chain joins TRDV2 and TRDJ1; TRDD3 aligns across 8 bases. Trimming cost V 3 bases and J 0 bases; bases outside gene matches: 11. There are 17 residues in the CDR3. CDR1 GEAIGNYY and CDR2 EKD come from the germline V gene. The CDR3 region has the DNA TGTGCCTGTGACCTTTTAACTGGGGGGCCCTACACCGATAAACTCATCTTT. Translated, it gives CACDLLTGGPYTDKLIF.

This clone was seen a handful of times. A far bigger clonotype differs at one base, so this is likely a read error. The J gene is TRDJ1, the V gene TRDV2, with a possible D match to TRDD3 (5 bases). CDR1 and CDR2 from the germline V gene are GEAIGNYY and EKD. CDR3 length: 16 amino acids. V dropped 2 bases and J dropped 3 bases, with 18 bases sitting between them. CDR3 nucleotides: TGTGCCTGTGACAGGGCGGGGACCCCCGGCGCCGATAAACTCATCTTT. Its protein is CACDRAGTPGADKLIF.

This clone ranks as medium-sized. The V and J genes are TRDV2 and TRDJ1; D perhaps matches TRDD3 (5 bases). Trimming took off 3 bases at V and 2 bases at J, with 12 bases between the two ends. The CDR3 covers 14 residues. Germline loops: CDR1 GEAIGNYY, CDR2 EKD. In DNA form, the CDR3 reads TGTGCCTGTGACGGGATCAGGAGGACCGATAAACTCATCTTT. Translated: CACDGIRRTDKLIF.

This clone was counted only a few times. J is TRDJ3 and V is TRDV2; unclear D gene. Trimming took 5 bases from V and 5 from J, leaving 18 bases between them. Germline V lookup: CDR1 GEAIGNYY, CDR2 EKD. The CDR3 covers 17 residues. CDR3 region: CACVPLLPDGDTRQMFF. In DNA, the CDR3 is TGTGCCTGTGTCCCACTTTTGCCCGACGGGGACACCCGACAGATGTTTTTC.

A remark on this clone: This DNA translates differently at residue 9 from the TCRdb protein, which is that of a much larger clone; a read error is likely, and the protein shown is the DNA's own translation. The genes are TRDV2 and TRDJ1; D possibly corresponds to TRDD3 (6 bases). This CDR3 is 15 amino acids long. CDR1 is GEAIGNYY and CDR2 is EKD in the germline V gene. V lost 4 bases to trimming and J lost 1 base, with 15 bases between them. CDR3 sequence: CACETLGITTDKLIF. The CDR3 DNA reads as TGTGCCTGTGAAACCTTGGGGATCACCACCGATAAACTCATCTTT.

A note on this clone: The translation of this DNA and the TCRdb protein of a much larger clone differ at residue 4, probably owing to a read error; the protein shown here is translated from the DNA. The CDR3 region has the DNA TGTGCCTGTGGCCCGATGAGTGGGCAACCGGGAACCGATAAACTCATCTTT. Protein: CACGPMSGQPGTDKLIF. The V call is TRDV2, the J call TRDJ1, with D uncertain. Trimming pared 5 bases from V and 2 bases from J, leaving 23 bases between. The V gene's germline CDR1 is GEAIGNYY and CDR2 EKD. The CDR3 runs to 17 residues.

This clone appeared a few times. This likely stems from a read error, as it lies one base from a far larger clone. The same CDR3 is also encoded by other DNA sequences in this sample. V is TRDV2 and J is TRDJ1; D uncertain. The length of the CDR3 is 13 residues. From germline, CDR1 is GEAIGNYY and CDR2 EKD. The chain's CDR3 is CACDTVGGDKLIF. In DNA, the CDR3 is TGTGCCTGTGACACCGTGGGAGGTGATAAACTTATCTTT.

Relative to its sample, this clone is large. The sample contains more than one DNA sequence encoding this CDR3. This chain joins TRDV2 and TRDJ1, with 10 bases matching TRDD3. V lost 0 bases to trimming and J lost 2 bases; unmatched junction nucleotides: 2. The CDR3 loop spans 15 amino acids. The germline gives CDR1 GEAIGNYY, CDR2 EKD. CDR3 nucleotides: TGTGCCTGTGACACCTTACTGGGGGATACCGATAAACTCATCTTT. It encodes CACDTLLGDTDKLIF.

To note about this clone: A much larger clone differs from this one at a single base, so this may be a read error. The V call is TRDV2, the J call TRDJ1, with 9 bases that match TRDD3. The CDR3 runs to 17 residues. The V gene end was trimmed by 5 bases and the J gene end by 2 bases; junction bases not matched to a gene: 14. Germline CDR1 reads GEAIGNYY; CDR2 reads EKD. The CDR3 loop is CACGLLGDRVGTDKLIF. CDR3 nucleotide sequence: TGTGCCTGTGGCCTATTGGGGGATAGAGTCGGGACCGATAAACTCATCTTT.

At least ten counts were recorded for this clone. The chain uses TRDV2 and TRDJ3; 9 positions agree with TRDD3. Per germline, CDR1 GEAIGNYY and CDR2 EKD. The V gene end was trimmed by 1 base and the J gene end by 0 bases; junction bases not matched to a gene: 9. The CDR3 spans 20 residues. CDR3 amino acids: CACDTMLGDPASWDTRQMFF. Written as DNA, the CDR3 is TGTGCCTGTGACACTATGCTGGGGGATCCCGCCTCCTGGGACACCCGACAGATGTTTTTC.

This clone showed up just a few times. The TCRdb protein, from a much larger clone, departs from this DNA's translation at residue 4, likely by read error; the protein shown derives from the DNA. The chain employs TRDV2 and TRDJ1, with TRDD3 matching 10 bases. J was trimmed by 3 bases and V by 5 bases; bases with no gene match: 11. CDR3 length equals 16 residues. Germline V gene lookup returns CDR1 GEAIGNYY and CDR2 EKD. The CDR3 DNA is TGTGCCTGTGGCCCACTAGTACTGGGGGATGCCGATAAACTCATCTTT. Protein product: CACGPLVLGDADKLIF.

There are many counts of this clone. V and J are TRDV2 and TRDJ1, with 12 bases lining up with TRDD3. The CDR3 runs 21 residues. V was clipped by 3 bases and J by 0 bases; unmatched bases: 19. Per germline, CDR1 GEAIGNYY and CDR2 EKD. CDR3 loop: CACDPLGTGGYPRGYTDKLIF. The CDR3 region has the DNA TGTGCCTGTGACCCCCTGGGTACTGGGGGATACCCTCGGGGGTACACCGATAAACTCATCTTT.

In this sample, this clone turned up a few times. Other DNA sequences from this sample encode an identical CDR3 as well. The rearrangement links TRDV2 to TRDJ1; 8 bases are shared with TRDD3. Unmatched junction bases numbered 5, after V lost 1 base and J lost 5 bases. Germline V CDR1 and CDR2: GEAIGNYY, EKD. The CDR3 covers 14 residues. CDR3 in DNA: TGTGCCTGTGACACGGTACTGGGGGGGGATAAACTCATCTTT. It translates to CACDTVLGGDKLIF.

By its share, this clone is medium-sized. This chain joins TRDV2 and TRDJ1; 13 positions agree with TRDD3. Unmatched junction bases numbered 6, after V lost 2 bases and J lost 1 base. Germline values: CDR1 GEAIGNYY, CDR2 EKD. CDR3 length: 17 residues. This CDR3 reads CACDNLLGDTGTDKLIF. For the CDR3, the DNA is TGTGCCTGTGACAACCTACTGGGGGATACGGGCACCGATAAACTCATCTTT.

Judged by abundance, this clone is medium-sized. The same CDR3 can be traced to other DNA sequences in this sample. The chain carries TRDV2 and TRDJ1; 10 bases are shared with TRDD3. Germline CDR1 GEAIGNYY, CDR2 EKD. The CDR3 extends over 17 amino acids. Trimming at V came to 3 bases and at J to 0 bases, leaving 9 bases not matched to a gene. The CDR3 bases are TGTGCCTGTGACGGACTGGGGGATTCCTCATACACCGATAAACTCATCTTT. Residues: CACDGLGDSSYTDKLIF.

This clone was observed a few times. Other DNA sequences in the sample encode the same CDR3. The V gene is TRDV2, the J gene TRDJ1, with 9 bases aligning to TRDD3. Unmatched junction bases numbered 11, after V lost 4 bases and J lost 0 bases. CDR1 is GEAIGNYY, CDR2 EKD, per germline. The CDR3 spans 17 residues. CDR3 loop: CACDTVWGMEYTDKLIF. The CDR3 nucleotides read TGTGCCTGTGATACCGTCTGGGGGATGGAATACACCGATAAACTCATCTTT.

The table lists this clone with many counts. The rearrangement links TRDV2 to TRDJ1; 13 bases map to TRDD3. V dropped 0 bases and J dropped 0; count of bases not matched to a gene: 12. The CDR3 runs 20 residues. CDR1 and CDR2 (germline): GEAIGNYY, EKD. The CDR3 DNA follows: TGTGCCTGTGACACCGTGGCGACTGGGGGATACGTAGTAGACACCGATAAACTCATCTTT. Its protein product is CACDTVATGGYVVDTDKLIF.